The 23 T cell receptor beta chains presented below share a single source sample, sequenced in a study of T-cell memory formation after mild COVID-19. One entry per CDR3 protein results from TCRdb running MiXCR on the 5' RACE reads. The repertoire holds around 390,000 distinct CDR3 sequences, more than 15% seen once, with approximately 21% in the top ten. Sequenced input: PBMCs or a T cell subset sorted from them (not recorded which). The receptors shown here come from a man younger than 35 who had mild COVID-19 (a few samples of this study predate the infection). Cell type and time point are not known.

The chain recombines TRBV11-3 with TRBJ1-2; D remains ambiguous. Per the germline V gene, CDR1 is SGHNT and CDR2 is YENEEA. The CDR3 runs to 13 residues. V shed 1 base and J shed 7 bases, with 10 bases lying between them. The CDR3 loop is CASSLGGGLGYTF. CDR3 nucleotide sequence: TGTGCCAGCAGCTTAGGGGGAGGCCTTGGCTACACCTTC.

The chain carries TRBV7-6 and TRBJ2-7, with 7 bases matching TRBD1. Germline assignment: CDR1 SGHVS and CDR2 FNYEAQ. Trimming cost V 5 bases and J 6 bases; bases outside gene matches: 10. CDR3 length equals 14 residues. The CDR3 sequence: CASSIRDSQAEQYF. The DNA for the CDR3 is TGTGCCAGCAGCATCCGGGACAGCCAAGCCGAGCAGTACTTC.

This chain uses TRBV12-3 or TRBV12-4 with TRBJ2-1; D not certain. V was pared by 7 bases and J by 6 bases, with 7 bases between. CDR3 length equals 11 residues. This CDR3 reads CASNWGNEQFF. The CDR3 DNA follows: TGTGCCAGCAATTGGGGCAATGAGCAGTTCTTC.

This clonotype was counted a few times. This chain joins TRBV6-2 or TRBV6-3 and TRBJ2-2; D not resolved. Germline V CDR1 and CDR2: MNHEY, SVGEGT. The CDR3 loop spans 16 amino acids. V was clipped by 7 bases and J by 1 base, with 16 bases between them. DNA for the CDR3: TGTGCCAGCACCTCTAGAGTGGCGGTGAACACCGGGGAGCTGTTTTTT. This gives the protein CASTSRVAVNTGELFF.

The gene calls are TRBV7-2 and TRBJ2-7, with 10 bases fitting TRBD1. V lost 8 bases to trimming and J lost 7 bases; unmatched junction nucleotides: 11. The germline V gene has CDR1 SGHTA and CDR2 FQGNSA. The CDR3 is 14 residues long. CDR3 DNA: TGTGCCAGCCTTCAGCGGGACAGGGGTGGAGAGCAGTACTTC. The encoded protein is CASLQRDRGGEQYF.

This clonotype showed up just a few times. The chain employs TRBV27 and TRBJ2-7, with 10 positions matching TRBD1. The CDR3 runs to 14 residues. Trimming removed 3 bases from V and 4 bases from J; junction bases left unmatched: 3. The germline gives CDR1 MNHEY, CDR2 SMNVEV (reference sequence). The CDR3 protein is CASSFRGQGYEQYV. The CDR3 DNA follows: TGTGCCAGCAGTTTTAGGGGACAGGGGTACGAGCAGTACGTC.

This clonotype was seen ten or more times. This chain links TRBV2 with TRBJ2-7, with unresolved D. CDR1 is SNHLY and CDR2 is FYNNEI in the germline V gene. Trimming left V 6 bases short and J 6 bases short, with 12 bases between. The CDR3 runs to 12 residues. CDR3 coding DNA: TGTGCCAGCAGGGACCCCCGGTTCGAGCAGTACTTC. Protein product: CASRDPRFEQYF. The full variable domain, completed using reference TRBV2 and TRBJ2-7, is EPEVTQTPSHQVTQMGQEVILRCVPISNHLYFYWYRQILGQKVEFLVSFYNNEISEKSEIFDDQFSVERPDGSNFTLKIRSTKLEDSAMYFCASRDPRFEQYFGPGTRLTVT.

Regarding this clonotype: The junction and the germline gene differ at one end; a read error may be behind it. This rearrangement joins TRBV4-3 to TRBJ1-2; 10 bases match TRBD1. Germline V CDR1 and CDR2: LGHNA, YSLEER. This CDR3 is 13 amino acids long. Here the CDR3 reads CASSPLDRGRREF. The CDR3 nucleotides read TGCGCCAGCAGCCCCCTCGACAGGGGGCGCCGGGAATTC.

This sequence joins TRBV7-9 and TRBJ1-5; 7 nucleotides align to TRBD1. Unmatched junction bases numbered 5, after V lost 3 bases and J lost 3 bases. The CDR3 has 15 amino acids. Germline CDR1 and CDR2: SEHNR and FQNEAQ (reference sequence). The chain's CDR3 is CASSFQGGDNQPQHF. DNA of the CDR3: TGTGCCAGCAGCTTTCAGGGGGGCGACAATCAGCCCCAGCATTTT.

This clonotype was picked up a small number of times. The gene calls are TRBV6-2 or TRBV6-3 and TRBJ2-3; 8 positions agree with TRBD2. In germline, CDR1 is MNHEY, CDR2 SVGEGT. CDR3 length equals 16 residues. Unmatched junction bases numbered 10, after V lost 4 bases and J lost 4 bases. CDR3 sequence (DNA): TGTGCCAGCAGTTCACCGGCGGGGGGCCCGGCAGATACGCAGTATTTT. It encodes CASSSPAGGPADTQYF.

This clonotype came up many times. The V gene is TRBV5-1, the J gene TRBJ2-7; TRBD1 matches 10 bases. The CDR3 loop spans 14 amino acids. From germline, CDR1 is SGHRS and CDR2 YFSETQ. Unmatched junction bases numbered 5, after V lost 4 bases and J lost 4 bases. The CDR3 DNA reads as TGCGCCAGCAGCCCCTGGGACAGGGGTTACGAGCAGTACTTC. Amino acids: CASSPWDRGYEQYF.

CDR3 amino acids: CASSQEGAASRETQYF. CDR3 in DNA: TGCGCCAGCAGCCAAGAGGGGGCAGCTTCCCGGGAGACCCAGTACTTC. The chain employs TRBV4-1 and TRBJ2-5; tentative D call: TRBD1 (6 bases). The V gene lost 0 bases and the J gene lost 5 bases, with 16 bases spanning the gap. In germline, CDR1 is MGHRA, CDR2 YSYEKL. The length of the CDR3 is 16 residues.

The genes are TRBV2 and TRBJ1-5; D is unresolved. V lost 3 bases and J lost 4, with 7 bases in between. Per germline, CDR1 SNHLY and CDR2 FYNNEI. This CDR3 contains 13 residues. The CDR3 DNA reads as TGTGCCAGCAGTGACCCCCGTAATCAGCCCCAGCATTTT. Its translation: CASSDPRNQPQHF.

The chain couples TRBV4-3 to TRBJ1-2; D uncertain. The germline V gene has CDR1 LGHNA and CDR2 YSLEER. This CDR3 spans 15 amino acids. The V gene lost 1 base and the J gene lost 0 bases, with 9 bases spanning the gap. CDR3 amino acids: CASSQGIAANYGYTF. The CDR3 DNA follows: TGCGCCAGCAGCCAAGGAATAGCGGCTAACTATGGCTACACCTTC.

The V gene is TRBV7-3, the J gene TRBJ1-1; D is ambiguous. The CDR3 has 14 residues. Germline V gene lookup returns CDR1 SGHTA and CDR2 FQGTGA. V lost 8 bases to trimming and J lost 1 base, with 14 bases between them. The CDR3 here is CASRLGPQNTEAFF. As DNA, the CDR3 is TGTGCCAGCCGACTCGGACCCCAGAACACTGAAGCTTTCTTT.

This clonotype was observed a few times. The chain recombines TRBV7-2 with TRBJ1-2; the D gene is possibly TRBD1 (5 bases). The CDR3 loop spans 13 amino acids. V was shortened by 8 bases and J by 6 bases, with 16 bases between the two germline ends. The germline V gene encodes CDR1 SGHTA and CDR2 FQGNSA. The CDR3 reads CASPSTRGNGYTF. The CDR3 DNA reads as TGTGCCAGCCCTTCCACACGGGGCAATGGCTACACCTTC.

CDR3 bases: TGTGCCAGCAGTTTTAAAGAAGTCATCCGGCCCCAGCATTTT. It is translated as CASSFKEVIRPQHF. The V gene is TRBV12-3 or TRBV12-4, the J gene TRBJ1-5; D remains ambiguous. The length of the CDR3 is 14 residues. Trimming left V 3 bases short and J 9 bases short, with 15 bases between.

The chain combines TRBV24-1 with TRBJ2-1; 8 positions agree with TRBD1. J gave up 0 bases and V 7 bases, and 4 bases lay outside the gene matches. The germline V gene encodes CDR1 KGHDR and CDR2 SFDVKD. The CDR3 sequence is 15 residues long. The DNA for the CDR3 is TGTGCCACCAGGGACAGGGAAGGCTCCTACAATGAGCAGTTCTTC. Its translation is CATRDREGSYNEQFF.

J is TRBJ1-1 and V is TRBV6-6, with D possibly TRBD1 on 5 matching bases. The germline CDR1 and CDR2 sequences are MNHNY and SVGAGI (reference sequence). There are 14 residues in the CDR3. The V and J ends lost 3 bases and 5 bases respectively, with 13 bases between them. CDR3 bases: TGTGCCAGCAGTTATTTCGGGACTGTGACTGAAGCTTTCTTT. Its translation: CASSYFGTVTEAFF.

This clonotype was seen a handful of times. The chain employs TRBV5-6 and TRBJ1-2; D unresolved. Germline lookup yields CDR1 SGHDT and CDR2 YYEEEE. This CDR3 contains 13 residues. V lost 2 bases, J lost 6 bases, and 11 bases lay in between. This CDR3 reads CASSFREADGYTF. The CDR3 nucleotides are TGTGCCAGCAGCTTTCGGGAGGCGGATGGCTACACCTTC.

The sample holds a few counts of this clonotype. The V and J genes are TRBV7-2 and TRBJ2-7; 8 bases agree with TRBD1. The CDR3 runs to 15 residues. The ends lost 1 base at V and 1 base at J; junction bases unmatched: 3. The germline V gene has CDR1 SGHTA and CDR2 FQGNSA. The CDR3 reads CASSLVRTGSYEQYF. As DNA, the CDR3 is TGTGCCAGCAGCTTAGTCCGGACAGGGTCCTACGAGCAGTACTTC.

The chain employs TRBV7-8 and TRBJ2-1, with D tentatively TRBD2 (6 bases). The CDR3 consists of 16 residues. Germline V lookup: CDR1 SGHVS, CDR2 FQNEAQ. V lost 6 bases and J lost 2, with 17 bases in between. The CDR3 DNA is TGTGCCAGCAGTACCTCGCGGGGCCCCCCCTACAATGAGCAGTTCTTC. This translates into CASSTSRGPPYNEQFF.

This clonotype was counted between two and nine times. The chain links TRBV5-6 to TRBJ1-2; 11 positions match TRBD1. This CDR3 has 15 amino acids. The ends lost 1 base at V and 4 bases at J; junction bases unmatched: 3. Germline-derived CDR1 and CDR2 are SGHDT and YYEEEE. CDR3 sequence: CASSLTGQGAYGYTF. The CDR3 nucleotides are TGTGCCAGCAGCTTGACCGGACAGGGGGCCTATGGCTACACCTTC.